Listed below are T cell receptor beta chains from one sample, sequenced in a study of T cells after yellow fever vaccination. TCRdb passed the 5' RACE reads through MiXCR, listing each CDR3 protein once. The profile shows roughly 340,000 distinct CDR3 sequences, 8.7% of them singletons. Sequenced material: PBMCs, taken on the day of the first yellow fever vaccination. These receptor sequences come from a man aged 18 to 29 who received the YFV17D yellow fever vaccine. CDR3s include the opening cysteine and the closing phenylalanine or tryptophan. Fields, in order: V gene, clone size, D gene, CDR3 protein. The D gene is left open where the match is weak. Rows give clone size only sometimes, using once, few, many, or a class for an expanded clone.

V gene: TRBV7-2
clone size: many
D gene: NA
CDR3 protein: CASRPGHWDTQYF

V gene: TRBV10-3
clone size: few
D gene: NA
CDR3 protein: CAIKEGNTEAFF

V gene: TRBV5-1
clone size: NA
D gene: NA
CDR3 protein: CASSFLDGTQYF

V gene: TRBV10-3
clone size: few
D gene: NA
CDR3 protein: CAISEGVSNTGELFF

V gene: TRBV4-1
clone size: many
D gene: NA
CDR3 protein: CASSHQDSPYYGYTF

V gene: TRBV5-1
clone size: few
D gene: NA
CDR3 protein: CASAASSGANVLTF

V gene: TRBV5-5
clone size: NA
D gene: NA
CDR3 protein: CASRAGTRMVIEQFF

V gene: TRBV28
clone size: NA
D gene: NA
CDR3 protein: CASSLQWWSQETQYF

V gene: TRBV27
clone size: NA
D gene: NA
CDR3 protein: CASSLNWSSYNSPLHF

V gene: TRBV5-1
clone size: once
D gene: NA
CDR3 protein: CASSSAPSGDNEQFF

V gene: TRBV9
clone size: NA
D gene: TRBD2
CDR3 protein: CASSVSGGPAIEQYF

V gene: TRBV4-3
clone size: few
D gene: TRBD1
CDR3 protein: CASSRRTGVGYTF